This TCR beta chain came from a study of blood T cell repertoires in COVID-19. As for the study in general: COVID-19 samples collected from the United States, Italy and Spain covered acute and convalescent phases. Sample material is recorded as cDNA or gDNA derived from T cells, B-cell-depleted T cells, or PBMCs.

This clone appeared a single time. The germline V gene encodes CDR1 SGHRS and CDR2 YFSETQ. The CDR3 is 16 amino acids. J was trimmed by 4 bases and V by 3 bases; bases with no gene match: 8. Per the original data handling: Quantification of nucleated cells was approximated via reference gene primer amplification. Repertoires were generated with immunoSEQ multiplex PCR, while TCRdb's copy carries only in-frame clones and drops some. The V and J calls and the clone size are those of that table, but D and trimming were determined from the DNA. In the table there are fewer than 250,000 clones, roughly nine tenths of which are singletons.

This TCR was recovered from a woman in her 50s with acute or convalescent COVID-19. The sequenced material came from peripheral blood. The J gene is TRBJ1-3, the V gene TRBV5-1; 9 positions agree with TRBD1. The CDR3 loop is CASSWKQGAQGNTIYF. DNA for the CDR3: TGCGCCAGCAGCTGGAAACAGGGGGCCCAAGGAAACACCATATATTTT.